Listed below are T cell receptor beta chains from one sample, sequenced in a study of T cells in Graves' hyperthyroidism and ophthalmopathy. From the multiplex PCR reads, TCRdb called clonotypes with MiXCR, one entry per CDR3 protein. The table has approximately 400,000 distinct CDR3 sequences, over 12% seen once; the top ten hold 25% to 30%. Material: blood. Receptors originate from a man aged 50-59 years with Graves' ophthalmopathy. Each CDR3 is given with its conserved first and last residue. The D gene is left open where the match is weak. Size tells how often a clone was seen (once, few, many) or the class of an expanded clone, and some rows leave it out.

j_call d_call v_call clone_size cdr3_nt cdr3_aa
TRBJ2-3 . TRBV19 few TGTGCCAGTAAACAGGGCACAGATACGCAGTATTTT CASKQGTDTQYF
TRBJ1-1 . TRBV19 . TGTGCCAGTGGGCGACAGGCGATGAACACTGAAGCTTTCTTT CASGRQAMNTEAFF
TRBJ2-7 . TRBV11-2 many TGTGCCAGCAGCTTAGAGAGGGGAGGAACCTACGAGCAGTACTTC CASSLERGGTYEQYF
TRBJ2-1 TRBD2 TRBV19 many TGTGCCAGTAGTATCGCGGGAGCCGGATCTGAGCAGTTCTTC CASSIAGAGSEQFF
TRBJ1-1 . TRBV10-1 . TGCGCCAGCAGTCGCGGAGGCCCTATGGGCACTGAAGCTTTCTTT CASSRGGPMGTEAFF
TRBJ2-7 . TRBV4-1 few TGCGCCAGCAGCCAACGCGACTTAGGGGTTGGAAGGGATGGTTACGAGCAGTACTTC CASSQRDLGVGRDGYEQYF
TRBJ2-7 TRBD2 TRBV19 few TGTGCCAGTAGTATAGATGGAGCGGGAGGATACTACGAGCAGTACTTC CASSIDGAGGYYEQYF
TRBJ2-2 TRBD2 TRBV20-1 few TGCAGTGCTAAAAACATACTAGCGGGAGGAACCGGGGAGCTGTTTTTT CSAKNILAGGTGELFF
TRBJ2-7 . TRBV3-1 . TGTGCCAGCAGCCAAGACGGCGGGAATGAGCAGTACTTC CASSQDGGNEQYF
TRBJ1-1 TRBD1 TRBV5-1 many TGCGCCAGCAGCTTGGACAGGGGGCCGAACACTGAAGCTTTCTTT CASSLDRGPNTEAFF
TRBJ2-7 . TRBV27 many TGTGCCAGCAGTTTATCGTCGGCGGGACACTACGAGCAGTACTTC CASSLSSAGHYEQYF
TRBJ2-4 TRBD2 TRBV19 . TGTGCCAGTAGCACTAGCGGGAAAAACATTCAGTACTTC CASSTSGKNIQYF
TRBJ2-7 . TRBV28 . TGTGCCAGCAGTTTCTTACCCCCCTACGAGCAGTACTTC CASSFLPPYEQYF
TRBJ2-7 TRBD1 TRBV9 many TGTGCCAGCAGCGTAGCCCTGGGACAGCAGTACGAGCAGTACTTC CASSVALGQQYEQYF
TRBJ2-3 . TRBV28 many TGTGCCAGCAGTTTATTAGGCACCGGGGACACAGATACGCAGTATTTT CASSLLGTGDTDTQYF
TRBJ1-4 . TRBV19 . TGTGCCAGTAGCCACAGGTTTCGAAATGAAAAACTGTTTTTT CASSHRFRNEKLFF
TRBJ2-5 . TRBV11-2 few TGTGCCAGCAGCTTAGGGGGATCTACTGGAGAGACCCAGTACTTC CASSLGGSTGETQYF
TRBJ1-5 . TRBV20-1 many TGCAGTGCTAGACAGGGAAATCAGCCCCAGCATTTT CSARQGNQPQHF
TRBJ2-2 TRBD2 TRBV24-1 many TGTGCCACCAGTGATTCCCGACTAGCGGGAGGTTTAACCGGGGAGCTGTTTTTT CATSDSRLAGGLTGELFF
TRBJ1-4 . TRBV6-1 many TGTGCCAGCAAACATGAAAAACTGTTTTTT CASKHEKLFF
TRBJ2-7 TRBD1 TRBV10-3 . TGTGCCATCAGCTCCGGGACAGGGGGTTACGAGCAGTACTTC CAISSGTGGYEQYF
TRBJ2-7 TRBD2 TRBV27 few TGTGCCAGCAGCCATAGCGGGAGGGCCTACGAGCAGTACTTC CASSHSGRAYEQYF
TRBJ2-7 . TRBV6-4 . TGTGCCCCGCCCCTGCGGTACTCCTACGAGCAGTACTTC CAPPLRYSYEQYF
TRBJ2-3 . TRBV11-3 many TGTGCCAGCAGCCTCAACTTTGGAAGCACAGATACGCAGTATTTT CASSLNFGSTDTQYF
TRBJ2-3 . TRBV9 few TGTGCCAGCAGCGTTAGGGAGGGGGGCACAGATACGCAGTATTTT CASSVREGGTDTQYF
TRBJ2-7 . TRBV20-1 . TGCAGTGCTCCCGCCACAAGCTCCTACGAGCAGTACTTC CSAPATSSYEQYF